The clone carrying this T cell receptor (beta chain) was recorded a few times. Its antigen is currently unknown. The data derive from a study of human T cells and chemical hapten exposure. Overall study context: There were per-sample TCR yield variations, arising mainly from small pooled library volume differences.

Germline-derived CDR1 and CDR2 are LNHDA and SQIVND (reference sequence). Trimming pared 6 bases from V and 2 bases from J, leaving 14 bases between. The CDR3 sequence is 15 residues long. TCRdb itself ran the RACE reads through MiXCR, one entry per CDR3 protein. The sample includes approximately 350,000 distinct CDR3 sequences, over 6% of them seen just once. Study-wide findings and caveats: Alopecia affected the donors, so their immune response may differ from healthy people's. In the PT1 data, expanded TCR counts showed a positive correlation with patch test score. Compared with pre-sensitization or healthy control sets, expanded TCRs clustered more.

Noted time point: patch test 2, 6 weeks after DPC sensitization. The treatment denotes: therapeutic diphenylcyclopropenone sensitization with weekly scalp DPC. J is TRBJ1-5 and V is TRBV19; D perhaps matches TRBD1 (5 bases). The receptor was isolated from a woman aged 18-35 years with alopecia areata. Some clones in this sample may be carry-over from other donors' samples. The sample consisted of whole blood, taken in connection with sensitization to the hapten diphenylcyclopropenone (DPC). The CDR3 is CASSDSPSGNQPQHF. CDR3 DNA sequence: TGTGCCAGTAGCGACAGTCCCTCGGGCAATCAGCCCCAGCATTTT. Supplemented by reference TRBV19 and TRBJ1-5, the full variable domain reads DGGITQSPKYLFRKEGQNVTLSCEQNLNHDAMYWYRQDPGQGLRLIYYSQIVNDFQKGDIAEGYSVSREKKESFPLTVTSAQKNPTAFYLCASSDSPSGNQPQHFGDGTRLSIL.